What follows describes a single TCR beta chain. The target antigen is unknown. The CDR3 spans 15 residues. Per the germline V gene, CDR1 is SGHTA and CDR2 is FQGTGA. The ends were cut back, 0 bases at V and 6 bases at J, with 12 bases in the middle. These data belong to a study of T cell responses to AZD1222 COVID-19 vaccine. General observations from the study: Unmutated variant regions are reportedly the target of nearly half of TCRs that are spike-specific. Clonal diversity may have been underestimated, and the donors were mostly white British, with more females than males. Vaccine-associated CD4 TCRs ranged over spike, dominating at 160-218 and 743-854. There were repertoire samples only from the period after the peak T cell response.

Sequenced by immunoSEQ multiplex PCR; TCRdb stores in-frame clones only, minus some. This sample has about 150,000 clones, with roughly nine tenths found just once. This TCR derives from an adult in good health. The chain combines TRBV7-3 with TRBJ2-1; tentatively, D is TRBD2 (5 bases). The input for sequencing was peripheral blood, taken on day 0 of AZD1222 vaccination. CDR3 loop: CASSLTPNGGNEQFF. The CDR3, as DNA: TGTGCCAGCAGCTTAACCCCCAATGGAGGCAATGAGCAGTTCTTC.